These T cell receptor beta chains were read from a single sample in a study of OX40 agonist ivuxolimab in advanced cancers. The repertoire was sequenced with immunoSEQ multiplex PCR; TCRdb's copy has only in-frame clones and lacks some. Here the sample spans about 37,000 clones, around four fifths being singletons. The input for sequencing was CD4+ or CD8+ T cells sorted from blood, taken in a trial of the OX40 agonist ivuxolimab. These receptors all stem from an adult with an advanced solid tumor such as melanoma, head and neck, liver or kidney cancer. Both conserved end residues are part of each CDR3. D genes are given only for firm matches. The size entry is marked missing in some rows and otherwise reads once, few, many or a size class.

CDR3: CASSFGGLNEQFF
DNA: TGTGCCAGCAGCTTTGGGGGGCTCAATGAGCAGTTCTTC
V: TRBV7-9
size: NA
J: TRBJ2-1
D: NA

CDR3: CASSLDRGQGTQYF
DNA: TGTGCCAGCAGTCTGGACAGGGGGCAAGGTACGCAGTATTTT
V: TRBV6-1
size: NA
J: TRBJ2-3
D: TRBD1

CDR3: CASEGFYEQYF
DNA: TGTGCCAGTGAAGGGTTCTACGAGCAGTACTTC
V: TRBV19
size: NA
J: TRBJ2-7
D: NA

CDR3: CASSLSGQRTQYF
DNA: TGTGCCAGCAGTTTGTCGGGACAGCGGACGCAGTATTTT
V: TRBV27
size: NA
J: TRBJ2-3
D: TRBD1

CDR3: CASSPTAGAHTGELFF
DNA: TGTGCCAGCTCACCCACAGCGGGAGCCCACACCGGGGAGCTGTTTTTT
V: TRBV18
size: NA
J: TRBJ2-2
D: TRBD2

CDR3: CASSQDPQVEKLFF
DNA: TGTGCCAGTAGTCAGGATCCCCAGGTTGAAAAACTGTTTTTT
V: TRBV19
size: once
J: TRBJ1-4
D: NA

CDR3: CASTEHPERAAYNEQFF
DNA: TGTGCCAGCACCGAACACCCGGAACGGGCGGCCTACAATGAGCAGTTCTTC
V: TRBV7-6
size: NA
J: TRBJ2-1
D: NA

CDR3: CATRPDTSEGYTF
DNA: TGTGCCACCCGGCCCGACACCTCGGAAGGCTACACCTTC
V: TRBV2
size: NA
J: TRBJ1-2
D: NA

CDR3: CSVEDRAPDTQYF
DNA: TGCAGCGTTGAGGACAGGGCCCCGGATACGCAGTATTTT
V: TRBV29-1
size: once
J: TRBJ2-3
D: TRBD1

CDR3: CASSLRRGDQPQHF
DNA: TGTGCCAGCAGCCTGCGGAGGGGGGATCAGCCCCAGCATTTT
V: TRBV7-8
size: once
J: TRBJ1-5
D: NA

CDR3: CASSSPFGVGSYNEQFF
DNA: TGTGCCAGCAGCTCCCCTTTCGGCGTGGGGTCCTACAATGAGCAGTTCTTC
V: TRBV11-2
size: NA
J: TRBJ2-1
D: NA

CDR3: CASSASSTGQYGYTF
DNA: TGTGCCAGCAGCGCTTCATCGACAGGGCAGTATGGCTACACCTTC
V: TRBV9
size: NA
J: TRBJ1-2
D: TRBD1

CDR3: CASSIGREGPNNEQFF
DNA: TGTGCCAGTAGTATTGGGCGGGAGGGCCCAAACAATGAGCAGTTCTTC
V: TRBV19
size: NA
J: TRBJ2-1
D: TRBD2

CDR3: CASSQSQKNTEAFF
DNA: TGTGCCAGCTCACAAAGCCAGAAGAACACTGAAGCTTTCTTT
V: TRBV18
size: NA
J: TRBJ1-1
D: NA

CDR3: CASSDIGLTMRQFF
DNA: TGTGCCAGCAGTGATATTGGACTGACAATGAGGCAGTTCTTC
V: TRBV2
size: NA
J: TRBJ2-1
D: NA

CDR3: CASRSREEQYF
DNA: TGTGCCAGCAGGTCCCGGGAAGAGCAGTACTTC
V: TRBV6-5
size: NA
J: TRBJ2-7
D: NA

CDR3: CASSYSGDGGQPQHF
DNA: TGTGCCAGCAGTTACTCAGGGGACGGGGGTCAGCCCCAGCATTTT
V: TRBV6-5
size: NA
J: TRBJ1-5
D: NA

CDR3: CASSFGRGETQYF
DNA: TGTGCCAGCAGCTTCGGCAGGGGTGAGACCCAGTACTTC
V: TRBV5-4
size: NA
J: TRBJ2-5
D: NA

CDR3: CASSYLGNEQFF
DNA: TGTGCCAGCAGTTACTTGGGAAATGAGCAGTTCTTC
V: TRBV6-6
size: NA
J: TRBJ2-1
D: NA

CDR3: CASSLTGRNSPLHF
DNA: TGTGCCAGCAGCTTGACAGGAAGGAATTCACCCCTCCACTTT
V: TRBV7-8
size: NA
J: TRBJ1-6
D: NA

CDR3: CASSAGGRSSYNSPLHF
DNA: TGTGCCAGCAGCGCAGGGGGAAGGAGCTCCTATAATTCACCCCTCCACTTT
V: TRBV9
size: NA
J: TRBJ1-6
D: TRBD1

CDR3: CASSYSILAGDYEQYF
DNA: TGTGCCAGCAGTTACTCGATACTAGCGGGAGATTACGAGCAGTACTTC
V: TRBV6-5
size: few
J: TRBJ2-7
D: TRBD2

CDR3: CASSQTPGRPDTQYF
DNA: TGTGCCAGCAGTCAAACCCCGGGACGCCCAGATACGCAGTATTTT
V: TRBV6-5
size: NA
J: TRBJ2-3
D: NA

CDR3: CASSYFSGKPYNEQFF
DNA: TGTGCCAGCAGTTACTTTAGCGGGAAGCCCTACAATGAGCAGTTCTTC
V: TRBV6-5
size: few
J: TRBJ2-1
D: TRBD2

CDR3: CASSGGQGVDYGYTF
DNA: TGTGCCAGCAGCGGCGGCCAGGGGGTAGACTATGGCTACACCTTC
V: TRBV7-6
size: NA
J: TRBJ1-2
D: TRBD1

CDR3: CASSSGSTGSRNSPLHF
DNA: TGTGCCAGCAGTAGTGGGTCGACAGGGAGTAGGAATTCACCCCTCCACTTT
V: TRBV5-6
size: NA
J: TRBJ1-6
D: TRBD1

CDR3: CASSPPGTGVDTEAFF
DNA: TGTGCCAGCTCACCACCGGGGACAGGGGTCGACACTGAAGCTTTCTTT
V: TRBV18
size: NA
J: TRBJ1-1
D: TRBD1

CDR3: CASTPRGGVETQYF
DNA: TGCGCCAGCACCCCTCGGGGGGGAGTCGAGACCCAGTACTTC
V: TRBV5-1
size: few
J: TRBJ2-5
D: TRBD2

CDR3: CASSQDLGPRLDSYEQYF
DNA: TGCGCCAGCAGCCAAGATCTCGGGCCCCGACTAGATAGTTACGAGCAGTACTTC
V: TRBV4-1
size: few
J: TRBJ2-7
D: NA

CDR3: CASSVGQNNEQFF
DNA: TGTGCCAGCAGTGTTGGGCAGAACAATGAGCAGTTCTTC
V: TRBV6-1
size: NA
J: TRBJ2-1
D: NA

CDR3: CASSSPGTSVNEQFF
DNA: TGTGCCAGCAGTTCGCCCGGGACTAGCGTTAATGAGCAGTTCTTC
V: TRBV6-5
size: NA
J: TRBJ2-1
D: TRBD2

CDR3: CASSPDTNTGELFF
DNA: TGCGCCAGCAGCCCGGACACGAACACCGGGGAGCTGTTTTTT
V: TRBV5-1
size: NA
J: TRBJ2-2
D: NA

CDR3: CASSEGRGEAFF
DNA: TGTGCCAGCAGTGAAGGCAGGGGTGAAGCTTTCTTT
V: TRBV6-1
size: NA
J: TRBJ1-1
D: NA

CDR3: CASGGTRGDEQFF
DNA: TGTGCCAGCGGCGGGACTAGAGGCGATGAGCAGTTCTTC
V: TRBV2
size: NA
J: TRBJ2-1
D: TRBD2

CDR3: CASSLSGSGNTIYF
DNA: TGCGCCAGCAGCTTGTCCGGTTCTGGAAACACCATATATTTT
V: TRBV5-1
size: NA
J: TRBJ1-3
D: NA

CDR3: CASSPGGPTLEQYF
DNA: TGTGCCAGCAGCCCCGGTGGGCCAACCTTAGAGCAGTACTTC
V: TRBV7-6
size: NA
J: TRBJ2-7
D: NA

CDR3: CASSAGTPATGELFF
DNA: TGTGCCAGTAGTGCCGGGACGCCTGCCACCGGGGAGCTGTTTTTT
V: TRBV19
size: NA
J: TRBJ2-2
D: NA

CDR3: CASSPGDRENSPLHF
DNA: TGTGCCAGCAGCCCAGGCGACAGGGAGAATTCACCCCTCCACTTT
V: TRBV7-9
size: NA
J: TRBJ1-6
D: TRBD1

CDR3: CASSQGTGNTEAFF
DNA: TGTGCCAGCAGCCAAGGGACAGGGAACACTGAAGCTTTCTTT
V: TRBV7-9
size: once
J: TRBJ1-1
D: TRBD1

CDR3: CASSPTLNTEAFF
DNA: TGTGCCAGCTCACCAACACTTAACACTGAAGCTTTCTTT
V: TRBV18
size: NA
J: TRBJ1-1
D: NA

CDR3: CASSLAGLADYEQYF
DNA: TGTGCCAGCAGCTTAGCGGGACTAGCGGACTACGAGCAGTACTTC
V: TRBV11-2
size: NA
J: TRBJ2-7
D: TRBD2

CDR3: CASSPAGGGSYGYTF
DNA: TGCGCCAGCAGCCCGGCGGGGGGGGGCAGCTATGGCTACACCTTC
V: TRBV4-1
size: once
J: TRBJ1-2
D: NA

CDR3: CASSIRPSGRSRIETQYF
DNA: TGTGCCAGTAGTATCCGTCCTAGCGGGAGGTCCAGGATAGAGACCCAGTACTTC
V: TRBV19
size: NA
J: TRBJ2-5
D: TRBD2

CDR3: CASSTSTGVLNTEAFF
DNA: TGTGCCAGCTCAACATCAACTGGGGTTTTGAACACTGAAGCTTTCTTT
V: TRBV18
size: few
J: TRBJ1-1
D: NA

CDR3: CASSEPGAIFGETQYF
DNA: TGTGCCAGCAGTGAACCCGGAGCTATATTCGGTGAGACCCAGTACTTC
V: TRBV6-1
size: NA
J: TRBJ2-5
D: NA

CDR3: CASSESRTGVGAEAFF
DNA: TGTGCCAGCAGTGAATCCCGGACAGGGGTTGGGGCTGAAGCTTTCTTT
V: TRBV2
size: NA
J: TRBJ1-1
D: TRBD1

CDR3: CASSLLGNSNEKLFF
DNA: TGCGCCAGCAGCTTGCTGGGCAATAGTAATGAAAAACTGTTTTTT
V: TRBV5-1
size: NA
J: TRBJ1-4
D: NA

CDR3: CASSETGAQPQHF
DNA: TGTGCCAGCAGTGAAACGGGAGCACAGCCCCAGCATTTT
V: TRBV6-1
size: NA
J: TRBJ1-5
D: NA

CDR3: CASSPGPIDEKLFF
DNA: TGTGCCAGCAGCCCTGGTCCAATAGATGAAAAACTGTTTTTT
V: TRBV11-2
size: NA
J: TRBJ1-4
D: NA

CDR3: CASSLLAGDTDTQYF
DNA: TGCGCCAGCAGCTTACTAGCGGGAGACACAGATACGCAGTATTTT
V: TRBV5-1
size: NA
J: TRBJ2-3
D: TRBD2

CDR3: CASSISGTYYEQYF
DNA: TGTGCCAGCAGCATCTCCGGTACCTACTACGAGCAGTACTTC
V: TRBV6-6
size: NA
J: TRBJ2-7
D: NA

CDR3: CASSETSGGAWPEQFF
DNA: TGCGCCAGCAGCGAGACTAGCGGGGGGGCCTGGCCTGAGCAGTTCTTC
V: TRBV5-1
size: NA
J: TRBJ2-1
D: TRBD2

CDR3: CASSGRTRHYEQYF
DNA: TGTGCCAGCAGTGGACGGACCCGCCACTACGAGCAGTACTTC
V: TRBV2
size: NA
J: TRBJ2-7
D: NA

CDR3: CASSPRRMNTGELFF
DNA: TGTGCCAGCAGCCCCAGACGGATGAACACCGGGGAGCTGTTTTTT
V: TRBV9
size: NA
J: TRBJ2-2
D: NA

CDR3: CASSPGLVATNEKLFF
DNA: TGTGCCAGCAGCCCCGGACTTGTTGCAACTAATGAAAAACTGTTTTTT
V: TRBV7-9
size: NA
J: TRBJ1-4
D: NA

CDR3: CASSEDSGGGGYTF
DNA: TGTGCCAGCAGTGAGGACAGCGGGGGGGGTGGCTACACCTTC
V: TRBV2
size: NA
J: TRBJ1-2
D: NA

CDR3: CASRGTTGSSGANVLTF
DNA: TGTGCCAGCAGGGGAACGACAGGGAGCTCTGGGGCCAACGTCCTGACTTTC
V: TRBV28
size: NA
J: TRBJ2-6
D: TRBD1

CDR3: CASSLGGAFGYEQYF
DNA: TGTGCCAGCAGCTTAGGCGGGGCCTTCGGCTACGAGCAGTACTTC
V: TRBV11-2
size: few
J: TRBJ2-7
D: NA